This TCR beta chain was identified in a study of blood T cell repertoires in COVID-19. From germline, CDR1 is SGDLS and CDR2 YYNGEE. Trimming pared 0 bases from V and 3 bases from J, leaving 7 bases between. This CDR3 region has 14 residues. The repertoire was sequenced with immunoSEQ multiplex PCR; TCRdb's copy has only in-frame clones and lacks some. Of 50,000 to 70,000 clones listed, more than 55% were seen once; the top ten hold approximately 50%. The TCR was taken from an older woman who had been exposed to COVID-19. Specimen: PBMCs or T cells enriched from blood (not recorded which). The J gene is TRBJ1-5, the V gene TRBV9; possible D gene TRBD1, 5 bases. The CDR3 reads CASSVGGDNQPQHF. DNA of the CDR3: TGTGCCAGCAGCGTAGGGGGCGACAATCAGCCCCAGCATTTT.